This T cell receptor beta chain stems from a study of cytomegalovirus exposure and HLA in healthy donors. Whole-study results and caveats: Most of the TCR beta V segments (in an earlier analysis) were productive either about 87% or about 30% of the time. Reports credit the classifier with highly specific, highly sensitive diagnosis of cytomegalovirus status.

This clone was recorded only once. The antigen remains unidentified. Other nucleotide sequences in the sample specify the same CDR3. J gave up 7 bases and V 3 bases, and 2 bases lay outside the gene matches. This CDR3 has 14 residues. Germline values: CDR1 SGHRS, CDR2 YFSETQ. Primers: 60 Vbeta forward and 13 Jbeta reverse. Profiling relied on immunoSEQ multiplex PCR, and the TCRdb table lists in-frame clones only, not all of them. The table includes hundreds of thousands of clones, 85% to 90% detected once. The chain has TRBV5-1 and TRBJ1-4; 11 bases agree with TRBD1. The receptor's source is a woman aged 18 to 35 in good health and CMV-seronegative. The sequencing input was PBMCs. CDR3 region: CASSWGQGGEKLFF. The CDR3 DNA reads TGCGCCAGCAGCTGGGGACAGGGGGGTGAAAAACTGTTTTTT. The variable domain in full, completed from reference TRBV5-1 and TRBJ1-4, reads KAGVTQTPRYLIKTRGQQVTLSCSPISGHRSVSWYQQTPGQGLQFLFEYFSETQRNKGNFPGRFSGRQFSNSRSEMNVSTLELGDSALYLCASSWGQGGEKLFFGSGTQLSVL.